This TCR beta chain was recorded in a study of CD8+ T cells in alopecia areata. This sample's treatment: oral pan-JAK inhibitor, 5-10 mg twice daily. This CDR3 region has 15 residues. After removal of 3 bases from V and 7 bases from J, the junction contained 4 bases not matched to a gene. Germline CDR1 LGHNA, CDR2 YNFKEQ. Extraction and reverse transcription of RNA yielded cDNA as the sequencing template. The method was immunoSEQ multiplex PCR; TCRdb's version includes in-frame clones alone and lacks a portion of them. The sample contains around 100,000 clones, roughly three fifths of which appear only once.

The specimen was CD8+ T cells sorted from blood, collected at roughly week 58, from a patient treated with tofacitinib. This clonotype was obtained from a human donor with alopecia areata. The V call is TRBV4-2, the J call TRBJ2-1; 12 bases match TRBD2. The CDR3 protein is CASSHGLAGGNEQFF. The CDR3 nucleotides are TGTGCCAGCAGCCACGGGCTAGCGGGGGGGAATGAGCAGTTCTTC.